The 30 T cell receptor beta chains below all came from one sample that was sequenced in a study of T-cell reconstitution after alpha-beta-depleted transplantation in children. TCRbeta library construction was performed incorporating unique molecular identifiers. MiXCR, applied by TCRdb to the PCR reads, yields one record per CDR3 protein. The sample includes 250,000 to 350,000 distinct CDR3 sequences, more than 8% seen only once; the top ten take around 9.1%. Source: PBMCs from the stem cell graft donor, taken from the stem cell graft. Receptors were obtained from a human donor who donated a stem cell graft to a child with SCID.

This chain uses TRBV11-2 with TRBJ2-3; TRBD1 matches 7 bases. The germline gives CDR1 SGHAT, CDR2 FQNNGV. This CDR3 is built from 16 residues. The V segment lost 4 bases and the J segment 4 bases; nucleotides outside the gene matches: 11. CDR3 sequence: CASSSRTGLGPDTQYF. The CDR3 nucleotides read TGTGCCAGCAGCTCAAGGACAGGCCTCGGGCCAGATACGCAGTATTTT.

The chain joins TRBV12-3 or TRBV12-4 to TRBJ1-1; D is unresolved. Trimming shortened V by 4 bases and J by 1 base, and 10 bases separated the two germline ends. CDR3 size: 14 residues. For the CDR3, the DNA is TGTGCCAGCAGTTCAAGTCGAGGGAACACTGAAGCTTTCTTT. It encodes CASSSSRGNTEAFF.

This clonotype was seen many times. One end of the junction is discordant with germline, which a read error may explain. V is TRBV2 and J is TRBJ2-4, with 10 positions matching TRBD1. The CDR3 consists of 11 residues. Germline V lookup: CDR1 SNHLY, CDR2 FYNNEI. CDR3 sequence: CASSPAGQGTF. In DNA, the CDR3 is TGTGCCAGCAGTCCGGCGGGACAGGGGACTTTC. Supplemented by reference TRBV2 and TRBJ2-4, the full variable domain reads EPEVTQTPSHQVTQMGQEVILRCVPISNHLYFYWYRQILGQKVEFLVSFYNNEISEKSEIFDDQFSVERPDGSNFTLKIRSTKLEDSAMYFCASSPAGQGTFGAGTRLSVL.

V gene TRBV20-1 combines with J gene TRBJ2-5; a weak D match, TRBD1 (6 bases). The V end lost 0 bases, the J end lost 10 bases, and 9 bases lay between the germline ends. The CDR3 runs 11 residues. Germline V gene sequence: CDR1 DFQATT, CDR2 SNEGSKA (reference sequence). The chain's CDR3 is CSAREQGNQYF. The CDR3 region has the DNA TGCAGTGCTAGAGAACAGGGTAACCAGTACTTC.

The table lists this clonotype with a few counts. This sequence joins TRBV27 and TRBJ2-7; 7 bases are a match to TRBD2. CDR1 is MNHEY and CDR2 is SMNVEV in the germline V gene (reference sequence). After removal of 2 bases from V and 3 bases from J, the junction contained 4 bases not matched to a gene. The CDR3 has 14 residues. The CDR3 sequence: CASSLVREGYEQYF. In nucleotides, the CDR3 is TGTGCCAGCAGTTTAGTCAGGGAGGGCTACGAGCAGTACTTC.

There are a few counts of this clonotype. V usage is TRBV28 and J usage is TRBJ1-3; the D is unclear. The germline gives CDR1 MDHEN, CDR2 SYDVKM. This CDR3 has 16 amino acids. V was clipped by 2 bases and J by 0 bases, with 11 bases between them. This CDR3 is CASSLDGTYSGNTIYF. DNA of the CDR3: TGTGCCAGCAGTTTAGATGGAACTTACTCTGGAAACACCATATATTTT.

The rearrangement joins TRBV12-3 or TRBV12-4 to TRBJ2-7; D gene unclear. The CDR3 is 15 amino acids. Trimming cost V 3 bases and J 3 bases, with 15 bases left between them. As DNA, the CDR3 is TGTGCCAGCAGTTTTCCCCTCGACGGCTACTACGAGCAGTACTTC. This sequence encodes CASSFPLDGYYEQYF.

CDR3 sequence (DNA): TGCGCCAGCAGCCAGCCAGGGGAGACCCAGTACTTC. Protein product: CASSQPGETQYF. This chain uses TRBV5-1 with TRBJ2-5; D may be TRBD1 (5 bases). Trimming removed 4 bases from V and 5 bases from J, with 9 bases in between. The germline V gene encodes CDR1 SGHRS and CDR2 YFSETQ. The CDR3 has 12 residues.

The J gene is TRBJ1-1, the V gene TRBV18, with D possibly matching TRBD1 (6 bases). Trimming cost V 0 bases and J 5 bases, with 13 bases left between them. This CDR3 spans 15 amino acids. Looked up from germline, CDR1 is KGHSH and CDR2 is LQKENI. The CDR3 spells CASSPPVGAWTEAFF. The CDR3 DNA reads TGTGCCAGCTCACCACCGGTGGGGGCATGGACTGAAGCTTTCTTT.

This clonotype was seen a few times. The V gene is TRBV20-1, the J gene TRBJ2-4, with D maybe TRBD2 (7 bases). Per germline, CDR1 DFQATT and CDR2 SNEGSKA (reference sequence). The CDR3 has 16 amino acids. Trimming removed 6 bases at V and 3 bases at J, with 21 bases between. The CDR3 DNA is TGCAGTGCACACGAAAGGGGGGGGAGGGGCAAAAACATTCAGTACTTC. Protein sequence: CSAHERGGRGKNIQYF.

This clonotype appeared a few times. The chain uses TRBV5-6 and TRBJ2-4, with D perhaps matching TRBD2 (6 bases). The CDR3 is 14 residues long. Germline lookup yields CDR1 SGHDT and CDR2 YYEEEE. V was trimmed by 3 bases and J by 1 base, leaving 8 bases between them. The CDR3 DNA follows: TGTGCCAGCAGCTGGGGGGAGGCCAAAAACATTCAGTACTTC. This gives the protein CASSWGEAKNIQYF. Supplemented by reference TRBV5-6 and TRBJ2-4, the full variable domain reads DAGVTQSPTHLIKTRGQQVTLRCSPKSGHDTVSWYQQALGQGPQFIFQYYEEEERQRGNFPDRFSGHQFPNYSSELNVNALLLGDSALYLCASSWGEAKNIQYFGAGTRLSVL.

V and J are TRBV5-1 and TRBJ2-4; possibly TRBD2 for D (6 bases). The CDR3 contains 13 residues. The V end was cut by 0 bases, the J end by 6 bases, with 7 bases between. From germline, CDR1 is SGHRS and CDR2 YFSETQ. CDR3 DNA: TGCGCCAGCAGCTTGGAGGAGGGAAACATTCAGTACTTC. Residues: CASSLEEGNIQYF.

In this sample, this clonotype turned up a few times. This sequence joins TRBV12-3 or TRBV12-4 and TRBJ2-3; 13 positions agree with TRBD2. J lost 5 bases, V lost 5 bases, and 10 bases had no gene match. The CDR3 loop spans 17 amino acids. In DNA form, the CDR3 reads TGTGCCAGCAGTCTCCTACTAGCGGGGGGGCTAAGAGATACGCAGTATTTT. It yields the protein CASSLLLAGGLRDTQYF.

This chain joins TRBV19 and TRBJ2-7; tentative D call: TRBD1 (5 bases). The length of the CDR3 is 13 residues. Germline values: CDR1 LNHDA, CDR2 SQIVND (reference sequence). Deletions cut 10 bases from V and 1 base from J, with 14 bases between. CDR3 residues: CATGATISYEQYF. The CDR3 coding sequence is TGTGCCACTGGGGCGACGATATCCTACGAGCAGTACTTC.

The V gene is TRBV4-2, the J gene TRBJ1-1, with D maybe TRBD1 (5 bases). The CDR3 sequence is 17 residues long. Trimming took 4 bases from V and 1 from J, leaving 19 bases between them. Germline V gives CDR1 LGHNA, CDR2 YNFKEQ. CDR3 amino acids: CASSPGLGDASNTEAFF. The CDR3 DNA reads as TGTGCCAGCAGCCCTGGTTTGGGGGACGCCTCGAACACTGAAGCTTTCTTT.

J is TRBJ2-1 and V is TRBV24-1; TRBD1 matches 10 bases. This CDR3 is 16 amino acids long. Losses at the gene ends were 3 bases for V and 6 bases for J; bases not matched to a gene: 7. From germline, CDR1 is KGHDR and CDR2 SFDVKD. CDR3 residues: CATSDPGQGGVNEQFF. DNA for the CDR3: TGTGCCACCAGTGATCCCGGACAGGGGGGTGTCAATGAGCAGTTCTTC.

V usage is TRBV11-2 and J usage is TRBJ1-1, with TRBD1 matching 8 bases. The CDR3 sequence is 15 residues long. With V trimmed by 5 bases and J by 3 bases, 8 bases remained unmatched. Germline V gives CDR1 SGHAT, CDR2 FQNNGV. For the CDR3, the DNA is TGTGCCAGCAGCCCAGGACAGGGTAGCTACACTGAAGCTTTCTTT. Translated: CASSPGQGSYTEAFF.

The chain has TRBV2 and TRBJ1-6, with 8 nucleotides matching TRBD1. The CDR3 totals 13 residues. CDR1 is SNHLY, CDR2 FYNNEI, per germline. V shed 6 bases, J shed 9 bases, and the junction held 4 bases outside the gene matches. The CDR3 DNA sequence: TGTGCCAGCAGAGCACAGGGGGTTTCACCCCTCCACTTT. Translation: CASRAQGVSPLHF.

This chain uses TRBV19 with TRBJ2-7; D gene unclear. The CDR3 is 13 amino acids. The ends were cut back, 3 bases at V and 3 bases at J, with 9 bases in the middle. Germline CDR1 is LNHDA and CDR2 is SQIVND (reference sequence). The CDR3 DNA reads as TGTGCCAGTAGTATCACGGAAAACTACGAGCAGTACTTC. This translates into CASSITENYEQYF.

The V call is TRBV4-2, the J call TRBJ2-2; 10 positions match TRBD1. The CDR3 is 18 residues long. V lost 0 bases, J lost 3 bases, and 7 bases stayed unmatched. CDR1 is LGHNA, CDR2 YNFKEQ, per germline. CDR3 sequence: CASSQELPGQGYTGELFF. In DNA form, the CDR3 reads TGTGCCAGCAGCCAAGAGTTACCGGGACAGGGGTACACCGGGGAGCTGTTTTTT.

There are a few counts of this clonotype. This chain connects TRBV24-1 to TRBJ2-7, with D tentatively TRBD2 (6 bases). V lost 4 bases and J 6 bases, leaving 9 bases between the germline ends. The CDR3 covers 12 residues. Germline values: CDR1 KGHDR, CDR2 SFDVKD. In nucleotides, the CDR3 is TGTGCCACCAGTGACCCCGGGGGCGAGCAGTACTTC. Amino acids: CATSDPGGEQYF.

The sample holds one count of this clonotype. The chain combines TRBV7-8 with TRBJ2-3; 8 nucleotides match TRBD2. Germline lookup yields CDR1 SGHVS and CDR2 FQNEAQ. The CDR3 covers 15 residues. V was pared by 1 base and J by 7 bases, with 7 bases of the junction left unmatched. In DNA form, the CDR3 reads TGTGCCAGCAGCTTAGGGACTAGCTGTTTTCATACGCAGTATTTT. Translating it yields CASSLGTSCFHTQYF.

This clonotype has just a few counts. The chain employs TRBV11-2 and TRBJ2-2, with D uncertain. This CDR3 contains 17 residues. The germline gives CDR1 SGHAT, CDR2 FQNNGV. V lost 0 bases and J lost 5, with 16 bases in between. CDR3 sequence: CASSLEWATGPTGELFF. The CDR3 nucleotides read TGTGCCAGCAGCTTAGAGTGGGCGACCGGACCGACCGGGGAGCTGTTTTTT.

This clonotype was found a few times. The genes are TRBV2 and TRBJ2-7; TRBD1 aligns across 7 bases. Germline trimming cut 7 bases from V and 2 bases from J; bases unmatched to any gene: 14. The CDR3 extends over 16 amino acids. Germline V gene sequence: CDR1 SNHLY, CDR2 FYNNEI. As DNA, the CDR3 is TGTGCCAGCATTAACACGACAGGGATAGGACCCTACGAGCAGTACTTC. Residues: CASINTTGIGPYEQYF.

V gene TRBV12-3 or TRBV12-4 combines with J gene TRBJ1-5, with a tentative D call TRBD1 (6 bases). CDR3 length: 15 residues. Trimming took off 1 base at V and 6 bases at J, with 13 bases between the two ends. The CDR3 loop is CASSLVGGKGQPQHF. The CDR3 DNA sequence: TGTGCCAGCAGTTTAGTAGGGGGGAAGGGTCAGCCCCAGCATTTT.

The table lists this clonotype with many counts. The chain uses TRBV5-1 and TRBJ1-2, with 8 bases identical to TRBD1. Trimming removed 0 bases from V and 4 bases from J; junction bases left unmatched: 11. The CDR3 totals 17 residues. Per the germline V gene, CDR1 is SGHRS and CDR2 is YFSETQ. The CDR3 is CASSLVGTGALPYGYTF. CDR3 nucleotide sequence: TGCGCCAGCAGCTTGGTGGGGACAGGAGCCCTTCCCTATGGCTACACCTTC. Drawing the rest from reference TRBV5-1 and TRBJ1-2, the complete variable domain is KAGVTQTPRYLIKTRGQQVTLSCSPISGHRSVSWYQQTPGQGLQFLFEYFSETQRNKGNFPGRFSGRQFSNSRSEMNVSTLELGDSALYLCASSLVGTGALPYGYTFGSGTRLTVV.

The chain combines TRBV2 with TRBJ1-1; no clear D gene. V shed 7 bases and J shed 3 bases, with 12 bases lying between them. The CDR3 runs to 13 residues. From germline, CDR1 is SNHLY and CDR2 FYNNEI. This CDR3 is CASIRNGDTEAFF. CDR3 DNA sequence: TGTGCCAGCATTAGAAACGGGGACACTGAAGCTTTCTTT. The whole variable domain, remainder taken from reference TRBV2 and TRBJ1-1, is EPEVTQTPSHQVTQMGQEVILRCVPISNHLYFYWYRQILGQKVEFLVSFYNNEISEKSEIFDDQFSVERPDGSNFTLKIRSTKLEDSAMYFCASIRNGDTEAFFGQGTRLTVV.

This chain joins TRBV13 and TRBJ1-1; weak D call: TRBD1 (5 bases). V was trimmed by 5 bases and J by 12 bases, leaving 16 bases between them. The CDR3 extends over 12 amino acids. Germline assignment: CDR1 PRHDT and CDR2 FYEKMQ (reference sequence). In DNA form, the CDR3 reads TGTGCCAGCAGCCGCTTAATGGGGGAGTCTTTCTTT. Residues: CASSRLMGESFF.

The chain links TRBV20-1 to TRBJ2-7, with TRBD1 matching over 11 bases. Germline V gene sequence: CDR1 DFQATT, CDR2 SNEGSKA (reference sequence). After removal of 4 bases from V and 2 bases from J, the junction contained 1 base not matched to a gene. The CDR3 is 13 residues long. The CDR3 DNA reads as TGCAGTGCTACGGGACAGGGGGCCTACGAGCAGTACTTC. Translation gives CSATGQGAYEQYF.

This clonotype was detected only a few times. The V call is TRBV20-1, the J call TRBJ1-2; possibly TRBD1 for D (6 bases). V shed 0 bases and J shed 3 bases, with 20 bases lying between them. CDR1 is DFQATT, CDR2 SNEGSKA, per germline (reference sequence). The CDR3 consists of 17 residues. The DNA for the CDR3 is TGCAGTGCTAGAGATCGGGGGCCCGATGGGGCACACTATGGCTACACCTTC. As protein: CSARDRGPDGAHYGYTF.